This is a list of T cell receptor beta chains from one sample in a study of cytomegalovirus exposure and HLA in healthy donors. The repertoire was sequenced with immunoSEQ multiplex PCR; TCRdb's copy has only in-frame clones and lacks some. Of about 100,000 clones in the sample, about 80% are singletons; the top ten hold approximately 3.7%. Specimen: PBMCs. These receptor sequences come from a female donor in good health and CMV-seropositive. Both conserved end residues are part of each CDR3.

TRBV5-6,CASSQRTGGTDTQYF
TRBV5-8,CASSLTRWNYGYTF
TRBV7-2,CASSLTGTQPQHF
TRBV20-1,CSAQRTGELFF
TRBV4-2,CASSQPPGGSGSNEQYF
TRBV19,CASSSALWAKSSYEQYF
TRBV9,CASSVVPGTGDGYTF
TRBV15,CATRRGRAGGWTDTQYF
TRBV7-6,CASSLGGLGGAYNEQFF
TRBV5-1,CASSLGLGSYTEQFF
TRBV30,CAWSVPVRRGWETQYF
TRBV5-5,CASSLGQGAYEQYF
TRBV7-2,CASSVKRGASEEQYF
TRBV5-1,CASSSGQGPPGEQYF
TRBV7-8,CASSPFRDRDYEQYF
TRBV10-1,CANHGTTAGDYEQYF
TRBV6-5,CASSYSGQSDQPQHF
TRBV27,CASSFSTGAEQPQHF
TRBV7-9,CSSSLGSTYEQYF
TRBV7-9,CASSWGQAISNQPQHF
TRBV5-1,CASSFGGGNDEQFF
TRBV29-1,CSVEGGTGGPGELFF
TRBV5-1,CASSPLYPPGLRGDEQFF
TRBV5-1,CASSLKARGYGYTF
TRBV7-6,CASSPLGQSYEQYF
TRBV5-5,CASSLTRVYEQYF
TRBV4-1,CASSQIEGYEQYF
TRBV7-6,CASSPGQGYEQYF
TRBV14,CASSRTGGPGNEQFF
TRBV30,CACRRGTYEQYF
TRBV10-3,CAISEPTGIFYGYTF
TRBV12-1,CASSWLAGGQGDTQYF
TRBV19,CASSIKGDRGEQYF
TRBV2,CATGGAFTYEQYF
TRBV5-1,CASSYGGNSAGELFF
TRBV13,CASSFRGDQYF
TRBV19,CASTRPGGTNEKLFF
TRBV30,CAWSVTAGSPLHF
TRBV5-4,CASRAGTRDEQFF